Each of the 8 T cell receptor beta chains below was sequenced from the same sample in a study of T cell changes during pregnancy in multiple sclerosis. Only in-frame clones appear in the TCRdb table, and some are missing; sequencing was by immunoSEQ multiplex PCR. The sample shows tens of thousands of clones, 85% to 95% of them seen only once. The sequencing input was peripheral blood. Receptor source: a female donor with multiple sclerosis, enrolled in a pregnancy study.

This clone has just one count. The rearrangement links TRBV19 to TRBJ1-5; the D gene is possibly TRBD1 (5 bases). CDR3 length: 14 amino acids. From germline, CDR1 is LNHDA and CDR2 SQIVND (reference sequence). Trimming shortened V by 3 bases and J by 2 bases, and 8 bases separated the two germline ends. The CDR3 region has the DNA TGTGCCAGTAGTATTGTGACAGGCAATCAGCCCCAGCATTTT. Translating it yields CASSIVTGNQPQHF.

This chain joins TRBV10-2 and TRBJ2-1; the match to TRBD2 covers 9 bases. Germline assignment: CDR1 WSHSY and CDR2 SAAADI. With V trimmed by 6 bases and J by 8 bases, 11 bases remained unmatched. The length of the CDR3 is 15 residues. The CDR3 DNA sequence: TGCGCCAGCAGGGCCATAGCGGGAGCCGGCCATGAGCAGTTCTTC. The encoded protein is CASRAIAGAGHEQFF.

The V gene is TRBV2, the J gene TRBJ2-1; either TRBD1 or TRBD2 may supply D (5 bases each). V was shortened by 6 bases and J by 9 bases, with 15 bases between the two germline ends. CDR1 SNHLY and CDR2 FYNNEI come from the germline V gene. The CDR3 has 13 residues. The CDR3 DNA reads as TGTGCCAGCAGAGCCCCGGGGCCCCCTGAGCAGTTCTTC. Protein sequence: CASRAPGPPEQFF.

V gene TRBV10-3 combines with J gene TRBJ2-5; the D gene is possibly TRBD1 (5 bases). Trimming shortened V by 5 bases and J by 2 bases, and 12 bases separated the two germline ends. CDR1 and CDR2 from the germline V gene are ENHRY and SYGVKD. The CDR3 is 14 amino acids. DNA for the CDR3: TGTGCCATCAGTACGACAGCGAGACAAGAGACCCAGTACTTC. Its translation: CAISTTARQETQYF.

The chain joins TRBV5-1 to TRBJ1-5; TRBD1 aligns across 9 bases. V lost 1 base, J lost 5 bases, and 1 base stayed unmatched. The CDR3 has 14 amino acids. The germline V gene encodes CDR1 SGHRS and CDR2 YFSETQ. The CDR3, as DNA: TGCGCCAGCAGCTTGACAGGGGGCGATCAGCCCCAGCATTTT. It yields the protein CASSLTGGDQPQHF.

The chain couples TRBV27 to TRBJ1-5; TRBD1 matches 7 bases. Trimming took 5 bases from V and 7 from J; bases not matched to a gene: 5. This CDR3 region has 13 residues. Germline loops: CDR1 MNHEY, CDR2 SMNVEV (reference sequence). CDR3 coding DNA: TGTGCCAGCAGTGGGACAGAAGGGCAGCCCCAGCATTTT. Translated: CASSGTEGQPQHF.

This chain links TRBV5-1 with TRBJ2-3, with 13 bases matching TRBD2. The J segment lost 6 bases and the V segment lost 4 bases, leaving 8 bases of the junction unmatched. The germline CDR1 and CDR2 sequences are SGHRS and YFSETQ. The CDR3 is made up of 16 amino acids. The CDR3 sequence is CASSPRTSGRVDTQYF. DNA of the CDR3: TGCGCCAGCAGCCCGAGGACTAGCGGGAGAGTGGATACGCAGTATTTT.

The chain is built from TRBV11-3 and TRBJ2-3; weak D call: TRBD2 (5 bases). Germline-derived CDR1 and CDR2 are SGHNT and YENEEA. With 5 bases removed from V and 3 bases from J, the gap between germline ends came to 15 bases. The CDR3 runs 15 residues. The CDR3 loop is CASSHGNKGTDTQYF. CDR3 nucleotides: TGTGCCAGCAGCCACGGGAACAAGGGAACAGATACGCAGTATTTT.